The rows below give T cell receptor beta chains drawn from one sample of a study of graft-versus-host responses after intestinal transplantation. Produced via immunoSEQ multiplex PCR; TCRdb's table is partial and in-frame only. This table holds 35,000 to 45,000 clones, less than 95% found once. The antigens of these receptors remain unknown. Sequences were derived from unstimulated CD4+ T cells sorted from spleen or lymph node cells, sampled before transplant. All receptors derive from a human donor who was the organ donor for an intestinal transplant. The conserved cysteine and the conserved F or W are not part of the CDR3 here.

V gene,J gene,CDR3 protein
TRBV4-3,TRBJ1-1,ASSHRGTEAF
TRBV6-5,TRBJ2-7,ASSYGTSGYEQY
TRBV2,TRBJ2-1,ASSSGRSYNEQF
TRBV7-2,TRBJ2-1,ASSPLAGGHNEQF
TRBV28,TRBJ1-5,ASSFGLALSNQPQH
TRBV5-6,TRBJ1-2,VRASPGTGFNYGYT
TRBV5-1,TRBJ1-2,ASSFENRYGYT
TRBV2,TRBJ1-5,ASSEIQKGQPQH
TRBV11-3,TRBJ2-1,ASSFSLYNEQF
TRBV19,TRBJ1-6,ASRDRGNSPLH
TRBV10-3,TRBJ2-3,AISESRTSTDTQY
TRBV6-1,TRBJ1-2,ASRRNYGYT
TRBV23-1,TRBJ2-7,ASSQPPTGGYEQY
TRBV7-9,TRBJ1-5,ASSLNWNQPQH
TRBV10-3,TRBJ2-3,ASAPGANVQTQY
TRBV11-3,TRBJ1-2,ASSLGTGVNYGYT
TRBV14,TRBJ2-2,ASSQDRQNTGELF
TRBV7-8,TRBJ2-5,ASSPRRDRPQETQY
TRBV6-6,TRBJ1-3,ASSTRTHSGNTIY
TRBV4-2,TRBJ1-3,ASSQDLVPKSGNTIY
TRBV19,TRBJ1-5,ASSIVPGQGNQPQH
TRBV4-3,TRBJ2-7,ASSQDTDYEQY
TRBV6-1,TRBJ1-3,ASSEARQFSGNTIY
TRBV10-3,-,AISERGMAGVSDEQY
TRBV7-2,TRBJ1-1,ASSPGLMNTEAF
TRBV9,TRBJ1-1,ASSASLFNTEAF
TRBV27,TRBJ2-5,ASASLRGGETQY
TRBV7-2,TRBJ2-1,ASSLDYPSYNEQF
TRBV5-4,TRBJ2-5,ASSLRGQGDVETQY
TRBV5-1,-,ASSGKDEQY
TRBV19,TRBJ1-5,ASSIGGQLSNQPQH
TRBV7-2,TRBJ2-3,ASSQTSSVTDTQY
TRBV19,TRBJ1-5,ASSIDLGSTINQPQH
TRBV7-2,TRBJ2-5,ASSLVTGPQETQY
TRBV5-5,TRBJ2-7,ASSLGGRSSYEQY
TRBV5-6,TRBJ1-2,ASSLATGVSGYT
TRBV29-1,TRBJ2-1,SVAPPSYEQF
TRBV5-6,TRBJ2-7,ASSLRGRFYEQY
TRBV7-3,TRBJ2-3,ASSISGGGDTQY
TRBV6-5,TRBJ1-6,ASRPAGAPLH
TRBV5-4,TRBJ2-1,ASSLGLAGGYTYNEQF
TRBV6-6,TRBJ2-1,ASNRGGASNEQF
TRBV7-6,TRBJ2-7,ASSPLRTGDSYEQY
TRBV4-1,TRBJ2-2,ASSQSRLAGGTGELF
TRBV4-3,TRBJ1-1,ASSQDSPTVTGWNTEAF
TRBV6-1,TRBJ1-2,ASSQQLLNYGYT
TRBV7-2,TRBJ2-1,ASSMGQGGYEQF
TRBV14,TRBJ2-3,ASSYMGTGYTDTQY
TRBV6-5,TRBJ2-3,ASTPRSLLDTQY
TRBV7-2,TRBJ1-3,ASSLVQGRRNTIY
TRBV6-1,TRBJ2-2,ASKLLAGGAGELF
TRBV28,TRBJ2-7,ASTDSYEQY
TRBV18,TRBJ2-3,ASSLTVSDTQY
TRBV4-2,TRBJ1-2,ASSHQDRGTNYGYT